Listed here are 15 T cell receptor beta chains from one sample, sequenced in a study of blood T cells in healthy people across ages. PCR was performed a second time for 7 to 11 cycles using a sample-barcoded 5' primer and a J-beta primer mix. TCRdb reprocessed the 5' RACE reads via MiXCR and lists one record per CDR3 protein. Of about 830,000 distinct CDR3 sequences in the sample, about three fifths were seen once. Sequencing input: blood. These receptors all come from a man younger than 45 in good health.

V usage is TRBV12-3 or TRBV12-4 and J usage is TRBJ2-3; D unresolved. The V end was cut by 7 bases, the J end by 4 bases, with 6 bases between. The CDR3 totals 11 residues. CDR3 nucleotide sequence: TGTGCCAGCACCCGCTCAGATACGCAGTATTTT. Its translation is CASTRSDTQYF.

The CDR3 sequence is CASSRGDWYNEQFF. The CDR3 DNA follows: TGTGCCAGCAGTCGGGGAGACTGGTACAATGAGCAGTTCTTC. V gene TRBV6-5 combines with J gene TRBJ2-1, with D possibly TRBD2 on 5 matching bases. The CDR3 totals 14 residues. Germline V gives CDR1 MNHEY, CDR2 SVGAGI. Between the trimmed V and J ends, which lost 5 bases and 4 bases, there was a span of 12 bases.

In the case of this clonotype: This CDR3 fails to terminate in the conserved phenylalanine or tryptophan, so it likely reflects a read error. The chain has TRBV12-3 or TRBV12-4 and TRBJ2-3; D may be TRBD2 (6 bases). The length of the CDR3 is 14 residues. V was cut by 4 bases and J by 11 bases, with 19 bases left in between. The CDR3 here is CASSCGGAGDVQYS. CDR3 DNA: TGTGCCAGCAGTTGCGGAGGGGCCGGAGATGTGCAGTATTCT.

This sequence joins TRBV29-1 and TRBJ1-4, with 7 bases aligning to TRBD1. The V and J ends lost 8 bases and 4 bases, in that order; junction bases with no gene match: 7. CDR3 length equals 13 residues. The germline V gene encodes CDR1 SQVTM and CDR2 ANQGSEA. CDR3 nucleotides: TGCAGCCACACCGGGACAGATAATGAAAAACTGTTTTTT. Its translation is CSHTGTDNEKLFF.

The chain has TRBV27 and TRBJ2-1, with D unresolved. Trimming stripped 4 bases from V and 4 bases from J, with 11 bases between. The CDR3 covers 14 residues. Germline V gene sequence: CDR1 MNHEY, CDR2 SMNVEV (reference sequence). CDR3 sequence reads: CASSSGARYNEQFF. The CDR3 bases are TGTGCCAGCAGTTCAGGCGCTCGGTACAATGAGCAGTTCTTC.

This clonotype turned up a few times. The rearrangement joins TRBV12-3 or TRBV12-4 to TRBJ1-2; 8 bases line up with TRBD1. Trimming took 7 bases from V and 8 from J; bases not matched to a gene: 15. CDR3 length: 15 amino acids. The CDR3, as DNA: TGTGCCAGCACCATAGACAGGGGCGTCAGCGAGGGCTACACCTTC. It translates to CASTIDRGVSEGYTF.

There are many counts of this clonotype. This CDR3 is CASSLDGSRDEQYF. CDR3 nucleotide sequence: TGTGCCAGCAGCCTTGACGGGTCCCGAGACGAGCAGTACTTC. The V call is TRBV12-3 or TRBV12-4, the J call TRBJ2-7; no reliable D call. Trimming stripped 6 bases from V and 5 bases from J, with 17 bases between. This CDR3 comprises 14 residues.

The chain combines TRBV12-3 or TRBV12-4 with TRBJ2-7, with D perhaps matching TRBD1 (5 bases). V was trimmed by 6 bases and J by 3 bases, leaving 12 bases between them. CDR3 length: 13 amino acids. The CDR3 DNA sequence: TGTGCCAGCAGCTCCACAGGATTCTACGAGCAGTACTTC. It specifies CASSSTGFYEQYF.

The rearrangement joins TRBV3-1 to TRBJ2-7; D gene ambiguous. V shed 4 bases and J shed 5 bases, with 9 bases lying between them. This CDR3 is built from 12 residues. Germline V gene sequence: CDR1 LGHDT, CDR2 YNNKEL (reference sequence). Here the CDR3 reads CASSPIGNEQYF. The CDR3 DNA sequence: TGTGCCAGCAGCCCGATCGGAAACGAGCAGTACTTC.

In regard to this clonotype: The junction does not match germline at one end; this may be a read error. CDR3 sequence (DNA): TGTAGTGCTGATTTAGGGGGAAACATGGGCGAGCAGTACTTC. This gives the protein CSADLGGNMGEQYF. The chain is built from TRBV20-1 and TRBJ2-7; possibly TRBD1 for D (6 bases). Germline V CDR1 and CDR2: DFQATT, SNEGSKA (reference sequence). The CDR3 is 14 residues long.

This chain connects TRBV6-2 or TRBV6-3 to TRBJ1-2; 8 bases fit TRBD1. The junction had 10 bases not matched to a gene; V was cut back by 7 bases and J by 0 bases. Germline V CDR1 and CDR2: MNHEY, SVGEGT. The CDR3 runs to 16 residues. The CDR3 protein is CASTRTGTGTNYGYTF. The CDR3 nucleotides are TGTGCCAGCACCAGGACCGGGACAGGCACTAACTATGGCTACACCTTC.

This chain links TRBV6-5 with TRBJ2-5; 8 nucleotides line up with TRBD2. V was pared by 8 bases and J by 1 base, with 6 bases of the junction left unmatched. The CDR3 is 14 residues long. Germline CDR1 is MNHEY and CDR2 is SVGAGI. The CDR3 coding sequence is TGTGCCAGCCACGCGAGCGGGGGCCAAGAGACCCAGTACTTC. Its protein is CASHASGGQETQYF.

With respect to this clonotype: One end of the junction does not line up with germline, which may come from a read error. The chain joins TRBV13 to TRBJ2-3, with unresolved D. Germline CDR1 is PRHDT and CDR2 is FYEKMQ (reference sequence). There are 12 residues in the CDR3. The CDR3 coding sequence is TGTACCAGCAGCTCCAGCACAGATACGCAGTATTTT. It codes for CTSSSSTDTQYF.

This clonotype was detected a few times. At one boundary the junction diverges from the germline segment, which might be a read error. V usage is TRBV7-7 and J usage is TRBJ2-1; 11 bases agree with TRBD2. In germline, CDR1 is SSHAT, CDR2 FNYEAQ (reference sequence). The CDR3 contains 15 residues. The CDR3 reads CASSLSSSGGNEQFF. The CDR3 DNA reads TGTGCTAGCAGCTTATCGTCTAGCGGGGGGAATGAGCAGTTCTTC.

The CDR3 region is CSATTTSGFSYEQYF. The CDR3, as DNA: TGCAGTGCTACTACTACTAGCGGATTCTCCTACGAGCAGTACTTC. This rearrangement joins TRBV20-1 to TRBJ2-7; TRBD2 agrees at 8 bases. Germline CDR1 is DFQATT and CDR2 is SNEGSKA (reference sequence). Trimming at V came to 4 bases and at J to 0 bases, leaving 8 bases not matched to a gene. This CDR3 has 15 residues.